Below are 27 T cell receptor beta chains sequenced from a single sample in a study of T cells in tumors after PD-1 blockade. Repertoires were generated with immunoSEQ multiplex PCR, while TCRdb's copy carries only in-frame clones and drops some. The data hold 45,000 to 60,000 clones, with approximately 75% observed a single time. This specimen was PBMCs, taken before anti-PD-1 treatment. These receptors were collected from a human donor with basal cell carcinoma.

The rearrangement uses TRBV2 and TRBJ2-7; a possible D gene is TRBD1 (6 bases). The germline V gene encodes CDR1 SNHLY and CDR2 FYNNEI. This CDR3 spans 12 amino acids. With 5 bases removed from V and 5 bases from J, the gap between germline ends came to 10 bases. The CDR3 nucleotides are TGTGCCAGCAGTTCAGGGGCCCACGAGCAGTACTTC. Protein product: CASSSGAHEQYF. Full variable domain (outside the CDR3, taken from reference TRBV2 and TRBJ2-7): EPEVTQTPSHQVTQMGQEVILRCVPISNHLYFYWYRQILGQKVEFLVSFYNNEISEKSEIFDDQFSVERPDGSNFTLKIRSTKLEDSAMYFCASSSGAHEQYFGPGTRLTVT.

The rearrangement links TRBV15 to TRBJ2-2; 7 bases align to TRBD1. Germline CDR1 and CDR2: LNHNV and YYDKDF (reference sequence). Trimming at V came to 5 bases and at J to 0 bases, leaving 6 bases not matched to a gene. The CDR3 extends over 16 amino acids. The CDR3 loop reads CATSLLGQSNTGELFF. For the CDR3, the DNA is TGTGCCACCAGCTTACTGGGACAGTCGAACACCGGGGAGCTGTTTTTT.

This rearrangement joins TRBV12-3 or TRBV12-4 to TRBJ1-2; D call uncertain. V was pared by 11 bases and J by 8 bases, with 21 bases between. The CDR3 covers 13 residues. As DNA, the CDR3 is TGTGCCTCCGCCGCCGGGCCCGCTGGGGGCTACACCTTC. Its protein product is CASAAGPAGGYTF.

The J gene is TRBJ1-4, the V gene TRBV5-1; 7 nucleotides match TRBD1. Germline CDR1 SGHRS, CDR2 YFSETQ. CDR3 size: 16 residues. J lost 0 bases, V lost 4 bases, and 6 bases had no gene match. The CDR3 protein is CASSLFQGATNEKLFF. Written as DNA, the CDR3 is TGCGCCAGCAGCCTGTTCCAGGGGGCAACTAATGAAAAACTGTTTTTT.

This clone occurred once. V is TRBV6-5 and J is TRBJ1-4; D remains ambiguous. Per germline, CDR1 MNHEY and CDR2 SVGAGI. CDR3 length: 14 amino acids. V dropped 6 bases and J dropped 4 bases, with 12 bases sitting between them. The CDR3: CASSTGRFNEKLFF. CDR3 nucleotides: TGTGCCAGCAGCACCGGGAGATTTAATGAAAAACTGTTTTTT.

This chain joins TRBV13 and TRBJ2-7; TRBD1 matches at 8 bases. This CDR3 region has 15 residues. V shed 5 bases, J shed 6 bases, and the junction held 12 bases outside the gene matches. Germline CDR1 PRHDT, CDR2 FYEKMQ (reference sequence). CDR3 protein: CASSPPGQGGFEQYF. The CDR3 DNA reads TGTGCCAGCAGCCCGCCAGGACAGGGTGGTTTCGAGCAGTACTTC.

V gene TRBV20-1 combines with J gene TRBJ1-1, with TRBD1 matching over 11 bases. With V trimmed by 3 bases and J by 6 bases, 9 bases remained unmatched. This CDR3 is built from 15 residues. Germline CDR1 DFQATT, CDR2 SNEGSKA (reference sequence). The CDR3 reads CSASFYGQGAPEAFF. The DNA for the CDR3 is TGCAGTGCTAGTTTTTATGGACAGGGGGCCCCTGAAGCTTTCTTT.

This chain links TRBV28 with TRBJ2-1; 7 bases map to TRBD2. Looked up from germline, CDR1 is MDHEN and CDR2 is SYDVKM. V shed 0 bases, J shed 0 bases, and the junction held 2 bases outside the gene matches. The CDR3 consists of 16 residues. The CDR3 is CASSLWGGSSYNEQFF. CDR3 DNA sequence: TGTGCCAGCAGTTTATGGGGGGGGAGCTCCTACAATGAGCAGTTCTTC. The variable domain in full, completed from reference TRBV28 and TRBJ2-1, reads DVKVTQSSRYLVKRTGEKVFLECVQDMDHENMFWYRQDPGLGLRLIYFSYDVKMKEKGDIPEGYSVSREKKERFSLILESASTNQTSMYLCASSLWGGSSYNEQFFGPGTRLTVL.

The chain joins TRBV15 to TRBJ2-2; the D is unclear. Trimming pared 0 bases from V and 3 bases from J, leaving 8 bases between. The CDR3 sequence is 15 residues long. Germline CDR1 and CDR2: LNHNV and YYDKDF (reference sequence). The CDR3 spells CATSRDLSDTGELFF. The CDR3 DNA sequence: TGTGCCACCAGCAGAGATTTAAGCGACACCGGGGAGCTGTTTTTT. Using reference TRBV15 and TRBJ2-2 for the parts outside the CDR3, the full variable domain is DAMVIQNPRYQVTQFGKPVTLSCSQTLNHNVMYWYQQKSSQAPKLLFHYYDKDFNNEADTPDNFQSRRPNTSFCFLDIRSPGLGDTAMYLCATSRDLSDTGELFFGEGSRLTVL.

The V gene is TRBV28, the J gene TRBJ2-7; possibly TRBD2 for D (6 bases). The V gene's germline CDR1 is MDHEN and CDR2 SYDVKM. The V end lost 6 bases, the J end lost 4 bases, and 10 bases lay between the germline ends. The CDR3 runs 12 residues. The CDR3 region is CASRIREYEQYF. Here the CDR3 DNA reads TGTGCCAGCAGAATCCGGGAGTACGAGCAGTACTTC.

This sequence joins TRBV6-5 and TRBJ1-2; 12 bases are a match to TRBD1. Germline V lookup: CDR1 MNHEY, CDR2 SVGAGI. The CDR3 has 15 amino acids. V shed 4 bases, J shed 4 bases, and the junction held 4 bases outside the gene matches. CDR3 nucleotides: TGTGCCAGCAGTTTCGGGGACAGGGGGCGCTATGGCTACACCTTC. Translated, it gives CASSFGDRGRYGYTF.

This chain's CDR3 is CASGGGQEATGELFF. CDR3 sequence (DNA): TGTGCCAGCGGGGGAGGACAGGAGGCCACCGGGGAGCTGTTTTTT. The rearrangement uses TRBV9 and TRBJ2-2, with a possible D match to TRBD1 (7 bases). Looked up from germline, CDR1 is SGDLS and CDR2 is YYNGEE. Between the trimmed V and J ends, which lost 7 bases and 4 bases, there was a span of 17 bases. The CDR3 is 15 residues long.

This chain connects TRBV29-1 to TRBJ2-3, with 7 bases fitting TRBD1. The CDR3 loop spans 14 amino acids. V was clipped by 4 bases and J by 2 bases; unmatched bases: 6. CDR1 and CDR2 from the germline V gene are SQVTM and ANQGSEA. The CDR3, as DNA: TGCAGCGTTGGAAAGGGGGCGCCCACAGATACGCAGTATTTT. Translated, it gives CSVGKGAPTDTQYF.

This chain connects TRBV6-5 to TRBJ1-1; 8 nucleotides align to TRBD1. Trimming at V came to 6 bases and at J to 0 bases, leaving 6 bases not matched to a gene. The germline gives CDR1 MNHEY, CDR2 SVGAGI. This CDR3 has 15 amino acids. The CDR3 region is CASSYRGIMNTEAFF. The CDR3 DNA reads TGTGCCAGCAGCTACAGGGGGATCATGAACACTGAAGCTTTCTTT.

The rearrangement links TRBV19 to TRBJ1-5, with TRBD1 as a possible D gene (5 bases). The V end lost 5 bases, the J end lost 4 bases, and 12 bases lay between the germline ends. Looked up from germline, CDR1 is LNHDA and CDR2 is SQIVND (reference sequence). This CDR3 has 14 residues. The CDR3 protein is CASSSGRSNQPQHF. The CDR3 DNA reads as TGTGCCAGTAGTTCGGGACGAAGTAATCAGCCCCAGCATTTT. Variable domain in full (rest from reference TRBV19 and TRBJ1-5): DGGITQSPKYLFRKEGQNVTLSCEQNLNHDAMYWYRQDPGQGLRLIYYSQIVNDFQKGDIAEGYSVSREKKESFPLTVTSAQKNPTAFYLCASSSGRSNQPQHFGDGTRLSIL.

This clone was seen a few times. The chain uses TRBV2 and TRBJ2-7; D is undetermined. CDR1 and CDR2 (germline): SNHLY, FYNNEI. This CDR3 contains 13 residues. Trimming cost V 3 bases and J 5 bases, with 11 bases left between them. The CDR3: CASSEHNADEQYF. The CDR3 nucleotides read TGTGCCAGCAGTGAGCACAATGCCGACGAGCAGTACTTC.

This clone was seen once. This chain joins TRBV29-1 and TRBJ2-7, with D possibly TRBD2 on 7 matching bases. This CDR3 has 15 residues. Per the germline V gene, CDR1 is SQVTM and CDR2 is ANQGSEA. Trimming pared 2 bases from V and 3 bases from J, leaving 17 bases between. DNA for the CDR3: TGCAGCGTTGAACGGGGGGCAGGAAGTAACTACGAGCAGTACTTC. Translated: CSVERGAGSNYEQYF.

This clone turned up a few times. The chain has TRBV29-1 and TRBJ2-3, with 11 positions matching TRBD2. The V segment lost 3 bases and the J segment 1 base; nucleotides outside the gene matches: 0. The germline CDR1 and CDR2 sequences are SQVTM and ANQGSEA. This CDR3 comprises 14 residues. CDR3 nucleotides: TGCAGCGTTGAGACTAGCGGGGGCACAGATACGCAGTATTTT. Its translation: CSVETSGGTDTQYF.

This sequence joins TRBV12-5 and TRBJ1-5; D is ambiguous. V was cut by 8 bases and J by 5 bases, with 10 bases left in between. The germline V gene encodes CDR1 LGHNT and CDR2 FRNRAP. This CDR3 is 12 amino acids long. The CDR3 DNA is TGTGCTAGTAAGTCTGGTGATCAGCCCCAGCATTTT. Its protein product is CASKSGDQPQHF.

In nucleotides, the CDR3 is TGTGCCAGCAGCTTGAGCAATTCACCCCTCCACTTT. Amino acids: CASSLSNSPLHF. The chain carries TRBV5-5 and TRBJ1-6; D uncertain. The V end was cut by 1 base, the J end by 7 bases, with 3 bases between. Per germline, CDR1 SGHKS and CDR2 YYEKEE (reference sequence). CDR3 length: 12 amino acids.

This chain connects TRBV13 to TRBJ2-3, with 14 bases identical to TRBD2. Germline V CDR1 and CDR2: PRHDT, FYEKMQ (reference sequence). This CDR3 contains 16 residues. V shed 5 bases, J shed 2 bases, and the junction held 3 bases outside the gene matches. CDR3 nucleotide sequence: TGTGCCAGCAGCCAGGGACTAGCGGGGGCCACAGATACGCAGTATTTT. Translating gives CASSQGLAGATDTQYF.

The chain couples TRBV28 to TRBJ1-2; D may be TRBD1 (6 bases). Per the germline V gene, CDR1 is MDHEN and CDR2 is SYDVKM. Trimming pared 8 bases from V and 7 bases from J, leaving 20 bases between. The CDR3 extends over 14 amino acids. CDR3 nucleotide sequence: TGTGCCAGCTGCTGGGACATCCTAAAGGCTGGCTACACCTTC. It translates to CASCWDILKAGYTF.

The chain uses TRBV3-1 (or the pseudogene TRBV3-2) and TRBJ2-7; D not certain. V was cut by 3 bases and J by 2 bases, with 14 bases left in between. The CDR3 is 15 amino acids. Germline-derived CDR1 and CDR2 are LGHDT and YNNKEL (reference sequence). In DNA form, the CDR3 reads TGTGCCAGCAGCCACGACCCGCGGAGCCCCTACGAGCAGTACTTC. Protein: CASSHDPRSPYEQYF.

The V and J genes are TRBV12-3 or TRBV12-4 and TRBJ1-1, with D maybe TRBD1 (6 bases). The V and J ends lost 6 bases and 9 bases respectively, with 14 bases between them. The CDR3 runs 12 residues. CDR3 sequence reads: CASRILGTKAFF. The CDR3 nucleotides read TGTGCCAGCAGGATCCTCGGGACAAAAGCTTTCTTT.

V gene TRBV9 combines with J gene TRBJ1-1; D gene uncertain. Germline-derived CDR1 and CDR2 are SGDLS and YYNGEE. The CDR3 has 14 amino acids. Between the trimmed V and J ends, which lost 4 bases and 0 bases, there was a span of 10 bases. The CDR3 DNA reads TGTGCCAGCAGCCCACTTGGCTTGAACACTGAAGCTTTCTTT. This codes for CASSPLGLNTEAFF.

The rearrangement uses TRBV7-9 and TRBJ1-5; D is ambiguous. The CDR3 totals 13 residues. CDR1 SEHNR and CDR2 FQNEAQ come from the germline V gene (reference sequence). V was pared by 4 bases and J by 11 bases, with 15 bases between. The CDR3 bases are TGTGCCAGCAGCTCGGAGGCGGCCGGGGCCCAGCATTTT. Amino acid sequence: CASSSEAAGAQHF.

V is TRBV9 and J is TRBJ1-1; D possibly corresponds to TRBD1 (5 bases). V lost 0 bases to trimming and J lost 4 bases, with 13 bases between them. The CDR3 loop spans 15 amino acids. Germline CDR1 and CDR2: SGDLS and YYNGEE. The CDR3 reads CASSVGPGAGTEAFF. The CDR3 region has the DNA TGTGCCAGCAGCGTAGGCCCCGGGGCCGGCACTGAAGCTTTCTTT.